This T cell receptor (beta chain) was obtained from a study of T cell responses to AZD1222 COVID-19 vaccine. Here immunoSEQ multiplex PCR was the method, and the copy in TCRdb shows in-frame clones only, minus some. This sample has roughly 70,000 clones, with over 80% found just once. The material sequenced was peripheral blood, taken 28 days after the second dose of the MenACWY control vaccine. The clonotype was recovered from an adult who received the MenACWY meningococcal vaccine as a control.

The CDR3 spells CAGGRGPHYEQYF. The DNA of the CDR3 is TGTGCCGGGGGTCGGGGGCCCCACTACGAGCAGTACTTC. V gene TRBV7-9 combines with J gene TRBJ2-7, with D perhaps being TRBD1 or TRBD2 (6 bases each). V gave up 11 bases and J gave up 3 bases, with 17 bases separating them. The CDR3 is 13 residues long. Germline CDR1 and CDR2: SEHNR and FQNEAQ (reference sequence).